This entry lists 27 T cell receptor beta chains sequenced from one sample in a study of blood T cell repertoires in COVID-19. Profiled with immunoSEQ multiplex PCR; TCRdb holds only in-frame clones, not every one. This repertoire shows roughly 26,000 clones, approximately 66% found once; its top ten account for 6% to 9.5%. Sequencing was performed on peripheral blood. These receptors all come from a man aged 55 to 69 with active or convalescent COVID-19.

This clone has only a few counts. This chain links TRBV13 with TRBJ2-3, with 11 bases identical to TRBD2. With V trimmed by 0 bases and J by 5 bases, 10 bases remained unmatched. Germline CDR1 is PRHDT and CDR2 is FYEKMQ (reference sequence). This CDR3 has 18 residues. The CDR3 loop is CASSLGFSGRAGGDTQYF. DNA of the CDR3: TGTGCCAGCAGCTTAGGGTTTAGCGGGAGGGCAGGAGGAGATACGCAGTATTTT.

This clone came up once. CDR3 bases: TGTGCCAGTAGTACCATAATGGGACAGCACGGCGGCTACACCTTC. It codes for CASSTIMGQHGGYTF. The chain combines TRBV19 with TRBJ1-2; 7 bases agree with TRBD1. This CDR3 has 15 residues. Trimming cost V 4 bases and J 8 bases; bases outside gene matches: 13. From germline, CDR1 is LNHDA and CDR2 SQIVND (reference sequence).

The genes are TRBV7-6 and TRBJ2-1; 10 positions match TRBD2. V was pared by 0 bases and J by 3 bases, with 5 bases of the junction left unmatched. CDR3 length: 17 amino acids. The germline gives CDR1 SGHVS, CDR2 FNYEAQ. CDR3 region: CASSLAEREGLYNEQFF. The CDR3 DNA sequence: TGTGCCAGCAGCTTAGCGGAGCGGGAGGGACTCTACAATGAGCAGTTCTTC.

V is TRBV30 and J is TRBJ2-7; the D gene is possibly TRBD1 (5 bases). This CDR3 has 12 amino acids. Trimming removed 1 base at V and 6 bases at J, with 10 bases between. Germline V gene lookup returns CDR1 GTSNPN and CDR2 SVGIG (reference sequence). The chain's CDR3 is CAWSEIGAEQYF. The CDR3, as DNA: TGTGCCTGGAGTGAAATAGGGGCCGAGCAGTACTTC.

The chain combines TRBV5-4 with TRBJ2-2; 9 bases map to TRBD2. The germline V gene has CDR1 SGHNT and CDR2 YYREEE (reference sequence). The CDR3 runs to 15 residues. V trimming: 6 bases; J trimming: 2 bases; junction bases outside the gene matches: 5. The CDR3 DNA sequence: TGTGCCAGCATCCCGACTAGCGGTAACACCGGGGAGCTGTTTTTT. Protein sequence: CASIPTSGNTGELFF.

Only one count was recorded for this clone. V usage is TRBV7-6 and J usage is TRBJ2-2; 10 bases match TRBD2. This CDR3 is built from 20 residues. Per the germline V gene, CDR1 is SGHVS and CDR2 is FNYEAQ. Trimming cost V 4 bases and J 4 bases; bases outside gene matches: 18. This CDR3 is CASSSRTVLSGRRFTGELFF. DNA for the CDR3: TGTGCCAGCAGCTCCCGGACAGTACTTAGCGGGAGGCGATTCACCGGGGAGCTGTTTTTT.

The J gene is TRBJ1-2, the V gene TRBV30, with 11 positions matching TRBD1. The junction had 6 bases not matched to a gene; V was cut back by 2 bases and J by 7 bases. Germline CDR1 and CDR2: GTSNPN and SVGIG (reference sequence). CDR3 length: 14 amino acids. The CDR3: CAWSTGTGGFGYTF. The CDR3 DNA sequence: TGTGCCTGGAGTACGGGGACAGGGGGTTTTGGCTACACCTTC.

The CDR3 DNA follows: TGCAGCGTTGATAAGGGACAGGGAGGGAACACTGAAGCTTTCTTT. Residues: CSVDKGQGGNTEAFF. The chain combines TRBV29-1 with TRBJ1-1; 9 bases agree with TRBD1. V shed 3 bases, J shed 1 base, and the junction held 6 bases outside the gene matches. This CDR3 has 15 amino acids. Germline assignment: CDR1 SQVTM and CDR2 ANQGSEA.

V usage is TRBV5-4 and J usage is TRBJ2-3; 7 bases agree with TRBD2. CDR3 length equals 14 residues. Germline assignment: CDR1 SGHNT and CDR2 YYREEE (reference sequence). V dropped 4 bases and J dropped 7; count of bases not matched to a gene: 9. CDR3 residues: CASSLETGTNTQYF. DNA of the CDR3: TGTGCCAGCAGCCTGGAGACCGGGACTAATACGCAGTATTTT.

This chain links TRBV11-3 with TRBJ2-3; TRBD2 might be the D (7 bases). The V end lost 4 bases, the J end lost 2 bases, and 19 bases lay between the germline ends. This CDR3 has 17 residues. CDR1 and CDR2 (germline): SGHNT, YENEEA. This chain's CDR3 is CASSSLWGRDYTDTQYF. The CDR3 bases are TGTGCCAGCAGCTCGTTATGGGGGCGGGACTACACAGATACGCAGTATTTT. The full variable domain, rest sourced from reference TRBV11-3 and TRBJ2-3, is EAGVVQSPRYKIIEKKQPVAFWCNPISGHNTLYWYLQNLGQGPELLIRYENEEAVDDSQLPKDRFSAERLKGVDSTLKIQPAELGDSAVYLCASSSLWGRDYTDTQYFGPGTRLTVL.

V gene TRBV10-2 combines with J gene TRBJ1-5; 10 bases match TRBD1. This CDR3 is 16 amino acids long. Germline lookup yields CDR1 WSHSY and CDR2 SAAADI. The V and J ends lost 2 bases and 6 bases, in that order; junction bases with no gene match: 7. The CDR3 DNA reads as TGCGCCAGCAGTGAGCGTCGACAGGGGGCTGCTCAGCCCCAGCATTTT. Encoded protein: CASSERRQGAAQPQHF.

This rearrangement joins TRBV7-9 to TRBJ2-5; D may be TRBD1 (5 bases). The CDR3 is 16 amino acids. Deletions cut 4 bases from V and 1 base from J, with 16 bases between. Looked up from germline, CDR1 is SEHNR and CDR2 is FQNEAQ (reference sequence). The CDR3 DNA is TGTGCCAGCAGCTCCCTAGGGGTTGGGGTCCAAGAGACCCAGTACTTC. This translates into CASSSLGVGVQETQYF.

V is TRBV7-9 and J is TRBJ1-5; unclear D gene. The germline gives CDR1 SEHNR, CDR2 FQNEAQ (reference sequence). The CDR3 sequence is 15 residues long. Trimming took off 5 bases at V and 4 bases at J, with 15 bases between the two ends. The CDR3 DNA sequence: TGTGCCAGCAGCCTCGGGGTTCCTGGGAATCAGCCCCAGCATTTT. Its translation: CASSLGVPGNQPQHF.

The rearrangement joins TRBV5-1 to TRBJ1-3, with D possibly TRBD1 on 5 matching bases. This CDR3 region has 15 residues. Trimming took off 0 bases at V and 2 bases at J, with 9 bases between the two ends. Germline V gene data show CDR1 as SGHRS and CDR2 as YFSETQ. CDR3 sequence reads: CASSLESGPGNTIYF. The DNA of the CDR3 is TGCGCCAGCAGCTTGGAGTCAGGGCCTGGAAACACCATATATTTT.

The V gene is TRBV6-5, the J gene TRBJ1-2; a weak D match, TRBD1 (6 bases). This CDR3 spans 12 amino acids. Germline V gene sequence: CDR1 MNHEY, CDR2 SVGAGI. Between the trimmed V and J ends, which lost 8 bases and 7 bases, there was a span of 14 bases. As DNA, the CDR3 is TGTGCCAGCGAGTACAGGGTCAGTGGCTACACCTTC. Protein sequence: CASEYRVSGYTF.

The rearrangement joins TRBV5-1 to TRBJ2-3; D might be TRBD2 (7 bases). This CDR3 has 15 amino acids. The germline CDR1 and CDR2 sequences are SGHRS and YFSETQ. V lost 5 bases and J 3 bases, leaving 16 bases between the germline ends. The CDR3 here is CASRGGGFLTDTQYF. The DNA of the CDR3 is TGCGCCAGCAGGGGAGGGGGGTTCTTGACAGATACGCAGTATTTT.

This rearrangement joins TRBV19 to TRBJ2-7; the D is unclear. CDR1 LNHDA and CDR2 SQIVND come from the germline V gene (reference sequence). The CDR3 loop spans 14 amino acids. The ends were cut back, 5 bases at V and 3 bases at J, with 14 bases in the middle. Written as DNA, the CDR3 is TGTGCCAGTAGTCGGGTCGGCGGAATCTACGAGCAGTACTTC. This sequence encodes CASSRVGGIYEQYF.

This clone is a singleton in its sample. CDR3 sequence: CASSLLAGQETQYF. CDR3 sequence (DNA): TGCGCCAGCAGCTTACTAGCGGGCCAAGAGACCCAGTACTTC. The V call is TRBV5-1, the J call TRBJ2-5, with 9 bases lining up with TRBD2. The germline gives CDR1 SGHRS, CDR2 YFSETQ. This CDR3 comprises 14 residues. The J segment lost 1 base and the V segment lost 2 bases, leaving 0 bases of the junction unmatched.

This chain links TRBV7-9 with TRBJ1-2, with TRBD1 matching over 11 bases. V lost 5 bases, J lost 3 bases, and 2 bases stayed unmatched. The germline CDR1 and CDR2 sequences are SEHNR and FQNEAQ (reference sequence). The CDR3 runs to 14 residues. CDR3 loop: CASSPGQGDYGYTF. Written as DNA, the CDR3 is TGTGCCAGCAGCCCGGGACAGGGGGACTATGGCTACACCTTC.

CDR3 in DNA: TGTGCCAGCAGCCTCGGGACAGGTTTTTATGAAAAACTGTTTTTT. Translating it yields CASSLGTGFYEKLFF. V gene TRBV3-1 (or the pseudogene TRBV3-2) combines with J gene TRBJ1-4; 8 nucleotides line up with TRBD1. J was trimmed by 6 bases and V by 4 bases; bases with no gene match: 7. This CDR3 is built from 15 residues. Germline CDR1 LGHDT, CDR2 YNNKEL (reference sequence).

The rearrangement links TRBV5-1 to TRBJ2-3, with TRBD1 identical over 9 bases. The CDR3 runs to 19 residues. Per germline, CDR1 SGHRS and CDR2 YFSETQ. Trimming took 3 bases from V and 0 from J; bases not matched to a gene: 14. The chain's CDR3 is CASSWTTGGRLGSTDTQYF. The CDR3 DNA reads as TGCGCCAGCAGCTGGACGACAGGGGGTAGGCTGGGGAGCACAGATACGCAGTATTTT. The full variable domain, its missing parts supplied by reference TRBV5-1 and TRBJ2-3, is KAGVTQTPRYLIKTRGQQVTLSCSPISGHRSVSWYQQTPGQGLQFLFEYFSETQRNKGNFPGRFSGRQFSNSRSEMNVSTLELGDSALYLCASSWTTGGRLGSTDTQYFGPGTRLTVL.

The table lists this clone with a count of one. The chain links TRBV6-6 to TRBJ2-1; D is unresolved. Germline values: CDR1 MNHNY, CDR2 SVGAGI (reference sequence). V lost 2 bases and J lost 3, with 11 bases in between. There are 15 residues in the CDR3. CDR3 coding DNA: TGTGCCAGCAGTTACGAGAGAGGAGACTACAATGAGCAGTTCTTC. Amino acids: CASSYERGDYNEQFF.

This clone has only one observation. The rearrangement links TRBV5-6 to TRBJ2-2; the match to TRBD1 covers 8 bases. The junction had 7 bases not matched to a gene; V was cut back by 3 bases and J by 3 bases. This CDR3 has 16 residues. The V gene's germline CDR1 is SGHDT and CDR2 YYEEEE. Here the CDR3 DNA reads TGTGCCAGCAGCTCGTACAGGGGGAAAGACACCGGGGAGCTGTTTTTT. Translated, it gives CASSSYRGKDTGELFF.

This sequence joins TRBV3-1 (or the pseudogene TRBV3-2) and TRBJ2-3; 9 bases are shared with TRBD2. This CDR3 is 17 amino acids long. J lost 4 bases, V lost 2 bases, and 10 bases had no gene match. The germline V gene encodes CDR1 LGHDT and CDR2 YNNKEL (reference sequence). Written as DNA, the CDR3 is TGTGCCAGCAGCCAAAGGGGCGCGAGCGGGAGGCCAGATACGCAGTATTTT. Translating gives CASSQRGASGRPDTQYF.

V and J are TRBV5-4 and TRBJ1-4; D unclear. Germline-derived CDR1 and CDR2 are SGHNT and YYREEE (reference sequence). Trimming left V 2 bases short and J 0 bases short, with 8 bases between. The CDR3 contains 15 residues. CDR3 nucleotide sequence: TGTGCCAGCAGCTTTGACACTGCAACTAATGAAAAACTGTTTTTT. As protein: CASSFDTATNEKLFF.

This clone was counted between two and nine times. The rearrangement links TRBV5-1 to TRBJ1-4, with 7 bases aligning to TRBD1. Germline loops: CDR1 SGHRS, CDR2 YFSETQ. Germline trimming cut 4 bases from V and 3 bases from J; bases unmatched to any gene: 3. This CDR3 has 14 amino acids. CDR3 nucleotides: TGCGCCAGCAGCCAGGGACAGTCTAATGAAAAACTGTTTTTT. This gives the protein CASSQGQSNEKLFF.

The rearrangement uses TRBV4-1 and TRBJ1-1; the D gene is possibly TRBD1 (6 bases). Germline V gene data show CDR1 as MGHRA and CDR2 as YSYEKL. Trimming took 5 bases from V and 1 from J, leaving 26 bases between them. The CDR3 covers 19 residues. The CDR3 nucleotides are TGCGCCAGCAGCTCGCGTTTCAAGGACAGCAGTTTTAAGAACACTGAAGCTTTCTTT. As protein: CASSSRFKDSSFKNTEAFF.